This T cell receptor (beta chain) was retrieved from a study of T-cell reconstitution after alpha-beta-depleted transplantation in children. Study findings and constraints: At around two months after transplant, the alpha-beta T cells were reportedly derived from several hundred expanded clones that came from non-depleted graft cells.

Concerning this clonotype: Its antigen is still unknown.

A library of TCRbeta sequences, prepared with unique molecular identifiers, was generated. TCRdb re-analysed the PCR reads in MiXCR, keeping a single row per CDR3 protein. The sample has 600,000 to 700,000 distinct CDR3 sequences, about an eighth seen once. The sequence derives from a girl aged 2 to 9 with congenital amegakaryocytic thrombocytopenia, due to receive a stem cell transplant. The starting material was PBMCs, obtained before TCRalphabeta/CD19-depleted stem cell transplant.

CDR3 sequence reads: CASSGSGTFVGEQFF. In nucleotides, the CDR3 is TGCGCCAGCAGCGGGTCCGGGACTTTCGTAGGTGAGCAGTTCTTC. The chain has TRBV5-1 and TRBJ2-1; D may be TRBD2 (6 bases). The CDR3 sequence is 15 residues long. Trimming took 4 bases from V and 9 from J, leaving 20 bases between them. Germline CDR1 SGHRS, CDR2 YFSETQ.